This TCR beta chain appears in the sequencing data of a study of blood T cells in healthy people across ages. V lost 3 bases to trimming and J lost 7 bases, with 13 bases between them. Germline-derived CDR1 and CDR2 are SGDLS and YYNGEE. This CDR3 comprises 14 residues. Study conclusions and caveats: With donor CMV status unknown, expanded clonotype changes were possibly confounded.

A second roughly 6 to 11 cycle PCR used barcoded and J-beta primers. TCRdb reanalysed the 5' RACE reads using MiXCR and keeps one entry per CDR3 protein. This table holds more than 900,000 distinct CDR3 sequences, around 25% found once. In the case of this clonotype: Its antigen is unknown.

The sample was also reused in another study, on T cells of mothers and their children.

The sample taken for sequencing was blood. The V gene is TRBV9, the J gene TRBJ1-4; D is perhaps TRBD1 (5 bases). This receptor was taken from a girl aged 2 to 9 in good health. This chain's CDR3 is CASSGGGLGEKLFF. For the CDR3, the DNA is TGTGCCAGCAGCGGCGGGGGACTCGGTGAAAAACTGTTTTTT.